What follows are 10 T cell receptor beta chains derived from one specimen sequenced in a study of OX40 agonist ivuxolimab in advanced cancers. Generated by immunoSEQ multiplex PCR, the TCRdb table keeps only in-frame clones and is missing some. The sample lists about 64,000 clones, about 90% occurring once. The sequencing here drew on CD4+ or CD8+ T cells sorted from blood, taken in a trial of the OX40 agonist ivuxolimab. These TCRs come from an adult with an advanced solid tumor such as melanoma, head and neck, liver or kidney cancer.

The V gene is TRBV5-8, the J gene TRBJ2-3, with D perhaps TRBD2 (5 bases). The CDR3 sequence is 14 residues long. Germline assignment: CDR1 SGHTS and CDR2 YDEGEE. Trimming removed 2 bases from V and 6 bases from J, with 13 bases in between. The CDR3 coding sequence is TGTGCCAGCAGCTTCGAGGGCTATGGGGATACGCAGTATTTT. Protein: CASSFEGYGDTQYF.

On this clone: Other DNA sequences from this sample encode an identical CDR3 as well. V usage is TRBV5-1 and J usage is TRBJ2-7; 9 bases align to TRBD1. The germline gives CDR1 SGHRS, CDR2 YFSETQ. V lost 0 bases to trimming and J lost 2 bases; unmatched junction nucleotides: 3. The CDR3 sequence is 15 residues long. The CDR3, as DNA: TGCGCCAGCAGCTTGGAGGGACAGGGTGCCTACGAGCAGTACTTC. This translates into CASSLEGQGAYEQYF.

The chain links TRBV7-3 to TRBJ2-1; the match to TRBD2 covers 7 bases. V lost 3 bases, J lost 6 bases, and 5 bases stayed unmatched. Germline V gene sequence: CDR1 SGHTA, CDR2 FQGTGA. This CDR3 is 14 amino acids long. The CDR3 here is CASSFGSGINEQFF. The DNA for the CDR3 is TGTGCCAGCAGCTTCGGGAGCGGGATCAATGAGCAGTTCTTC.

The V call is TRBV6-6, the J call TRBJ2-5, with 11 positions matching TRBD1. The germline V gene encodes CDR1 MNHNY and CDR2 SVGAGI (reference sequence). This CDR3 has 15 amino acids. V lost 5 bases to trimming and J lost 4 bases; unmatched junction nucleotides: 6. This CDR3 is CASSKRTGGIETQYF. The CDR3 region has the DNA TGTGCCAGCAGTAAGAGGACAGGGGGCATAGAGACCCAGTACTTC.

The chain couples TRBV6-1 to TRBJ2-5; D possibly corresponds to TRBD2 (6 bases). The CDR3 spans 14 residues. V lost 1 base to trimming and J lost 5 bases, with 11 bases between them. Per the germline V gene, CDR1 is MNHNS and CDR2 is SASEGT. Here the CDR3 reads CASSEGGVVETQYF. DNA of the CDR3: TGTGCCAGCAGTGAAGGGGGGGTTGTTGAGACCCAGTACTTC.

The chain combines TRBV19 with TRBJ2-7; D possibly corresponds to TRBD1 (5 bases). The CDR3 covers 14 residues. V was shortened by 4 bases and J by 4 bases, with 14 bases between the two germline ends. Germline V lookup: CDR1 LNHDA, CDR2 SQIVND (reference sequence). CDR3 bases: TGTGCCAGTAGTACTGTAGGGGCCAGGTACGAGCAGTACTTC. This translates into CASSTVGARYEQYF.

DNA for the CDR3: TGTGCCAGCAGTCTCCTCCCGGCCGGAACAGATACGCAGTATTTT. This gives the protein CASSLLPAGTDTQYF. J is TRBJ2-3 and V is TRBV27; D remains unclear. The CDR3 contains 15 residues. Trimming removed 5 bases at V and 3 bases at J, with 15 bases between. The V gene's germline CDR1 is MNHEY and CDR2 SMNVEV (reference sequence).

The chain combines TRBV5-1 with TRBJ2-7; 12 bases match TRBD2. CDR3 length: 15 amino acids. Germline V CDR1 and CDR2: SGHRS, YFSETQ. V dropped 1 base and J dropped 5; count of bases not matched to a gene: 4. In DNA, the CDR3 is TGCGCCAGCAGCTTGAGGACTAGCGGGAACCACGAGCAGTACTTC. Amino acids: CASSLRTSGNHEQYF.

This chain uses TRBV7-9 with TRBJ2-3; 7 bases match TRBD1. The germline V gene has CDR1 SEHNR and CDR2 FQNEAQ (reference sequence). Trimming cost V 5 bases and J 0 bases; bases outside gene matches: 8. CDR3 length: 16 residues. The CDR3 reads CASSREGTVSTDTQYF. For the CDR3, the DNA is TGTGCCAGCAGCAGAGAGGGGACAGTGAGCACAGATACGCAGTATTTT.

The CDR3 region is CASSLGSPDRVREGNQPQHF. CDR3 nucleotides: TGTGCCAGCAGCTTAGGCAGCCCGGACAGGGTCCGGGAAGGCAATCAGCCCCAGCATTTT. The V gene is TRBV7-6, the J gene TRBJ1-5, with 8 bases that match TRBD1. V dropped 1 base and J dropped 2; count of bases not matched to a gene: 16. Germline V gene lookup returns CDR1 SGHVS and CDR2 FNYEAQ. This CDR3 is 20 amino acids long.